This is a list of T cell receptor beta chains from one sample in a study of Graves' ophthalmopathy and Graves' hyperthyroidism. TCRdb processed the multiplex PCR reads anew with MiXCR; each CDR3 protein has one entry. The sample comprises 450,000 or so distinct CDR3 sequences, roughly 14% of which are singletons, and about 9.4% rests with the top ten. Input material: blood. The receptors stem from a woman in her 30s with Graves' ophthalmopathy. CDR3s include the opening cysteine and the closing phenylalanine or tryptophan.

J gene: TRBJ1-1
V gene: TRBV9
CDR3 protein: CASSGRNTEAFF

J gene: TRBJ1-6
V gene: TRBV20-1
CDR3 protein: CSAQPGHGNSPLHF

J gene: TRBJ1-5
V gene: TRBV15
CDR3 protein: CATSREGGVQPQHF

J gene: TRBJ2-5
V gene: TRBV7-8
CDR3 protein: CASSETSGGSKRETQYF

J gene: TRBJ2-5
V gene: TRBV20-1
CDR3 protein: CSALWGVQETQYF

J gene: TRBJ1-4
V gene: TRBV6-2/TRBV6-3
CDR3 protein: CASSYSERRGDEKLFF

J gene: TRBJ2-7
V gene: TRBV19
CDR3 protein: CATLNGTGSYEQYF

J gene: TRBJ2-7
V gene: TRBV12-3/TRBV12-4
CDR3 protein: CASSLVGGGSYEQYF

J gene: TRBJ1-1
V gene: TRBV30
CDR3 protein: CAWGQGDTEAFF

J gene: TRBJ2-7
V gene: TRBV5-1
CDR3 protein: CASSLGWGAYEQYF

J gene: TRBJ1-1
V gene: TRBV24-1
CDR3 protein: CATSGPGGSSRAFF